This T cell receptor (beta chain) was obtained from a study of OX40 agonist ivuxolimab in advanced cancers. This clone appeared once. Assay used: immunoSEQ multiplex PCR; TCRdb lists only in-frame clones, some missing. This table has 50,000 to 60,000 clones, approximately 89% appearing once. Germline V CDR1 and CDR2: MNHEY, SMNVEV (reference sequence). The CDR3 consists of 11 residues. The ends were cut back, 6 bases at V and 8 bases at J, with 10 bases in the middle. The sample here was CD4+ or CD8+ T cells sorted from blood, taken in a trial of the OX40 agonist ivuxolimab. The sequence was collected from an adult with an advanced solid tumor such as melanoma, head and neck, liver or kidney cancer. The chain has TRBV27 and TRBJ1-1, with D perhaps matching TRBD1 (5 bases). CDR3 residues: CASSLGGEAFF. DNA for the CDR3: TGTGCCAGCAGCCTGGGGGGAGAAGCTTTCTTT.